This T cell receptor (beta chain) stems from a study of control samples from healthy donors and cancer patients (dated by TCRdb to 2020 to 2022). In regard to this clone: No antigen is known for it. No clone much larger than this one lies a single base away; base qualities are absent.

Library preparation used the immunoSEQ multiplex PCR assay. TCRdb holds this immuneACCESS table with in-frame rearrangements only. Some clones are missing; in checked studies, unresolved V genes explain under half, and the rest has no known cause. The sample records 90,000 to 150,000 clones, 70% to 90% of which are singletons. The ten largest clones take up approximately 3.2% of the sample. From the cysteine up to the phenylalanine, the CDR3 has a length of 15 residues. Only the CDR3 DNA stays, 45 bases, in frame from base 1. V drops 5 bases and J drops 0 bases, leaving 11 bases in between. From the germline V gene, CDR1 is SNHLY and CDR2 is FYNNEI.

The specimen was blood. Recombination linked TRBV2 to TRBJ1-5, and perhaps TRBD1 as D gene, on 5 matching bases. This TCR was recovered from a middle-aged man in good health. The CDR3 reads CASSTDSYSNQPQHF. The DNA is as follows: TGTGCCAGCAGTACCGACAGTTATAGCAATCAGCCCCAGCATTTT.